The clone carrying this T cell receptor (beta chain) was picked up a small number of times. Via MiXCR, TCRdb re-called the RT-PCR reads, giving one row per CDR3 protein. The sample includes about 680,000 distinct CDR3 sequences, about 14% of them seen just once. The sample comprised memory CD4+ T cells from blood. This TCR derives from a female donor in good health, serving as a healthy control.

Here the CDR3 reads CSVRQGTANTGELFF. CDR3 sequence (DNA): TGCAGCGTGAGACAGGGGACCGCGAACACCGGGGAGCTGTTTTTT. The chain has TRBV29-1 and TRBJ2-2; 8 bases are shared with TRBD1. V trimming: 6 bases; J trimming: 0 bases; junction bases outside the gene matches: 6. The CDR3 spans 15 residues. Germline V lookup: CDR1 SQVTM, CDR2 ANQGSEA.